The clone carrying this T cell receptor (beta chain) was seen only a few times. Its antigen is unknown. This CDR3 has 16 residues. Germline V lookup: CDR1 LNHDA, CDR2 SQIVND (reference sequence). With 5 bases clipped from V and 1 base from J, the junction kept 10 bases outside the gene matches. MiXCR was run by TCRdb on the reads, yielding one entry per CDR3 protein. The table has some 700,000 distinct CDR3 sequences, roughly 33% seen once. The sample belongs to a study of T cell repertoires in cytomegalovirus infection. The overall study: Alongside well-studied HLA-B-restricted CMV epitopes, recently identified HLA-C-restricted CMV epitopes were also used. Public signatures in TCR beta pointed to CMV infection and matching HLA type.

Findings and limits, study-wide: Identification of carriers of CMV plus the relevant HLA was achieved through cumulative public TCR beta family frequency. Within the response measured ex vivo, HLA-C-restricted CMV-specific TCR beta clonotypes were dominant.

The receptor was isolated from a human donor in good health (CMV status not recorded). Some clones in this sample may be carry-over from other donors' samples. This chain uses TRBV19 with TRBJ1-2; 7 bases map to TRBD1. The source was cultured PBMCs, collected from culture after CMV antigen stimulation. The CDR3 sequence is CASSLRSGQHNYGYTF. The CDR3, as DNA: TGTGCCAGTAGTCTTCGGTCGGGACAGCATAACTATGGCTACACCTTC.